These 18 T cell receptor beta chains were sequenced from one sample in a study of blood T cells in healthy people across ages. The second PCR ran roughly 6 to 12 cycles with a sample-barcoded 5' primer and J-beta primers. Each CDR3 protein gets one entry after TCRdb re-called the 5' RACE reads with MiXCR. This repertoire shows about 1.4 million distinct CDR3 sequences, 59% found once; its top ten account for under 8.5%. The specimen sequenced was blood. The origin of the receptors is a man aged 18 to 30 in good health.

This rearrangement joins TRBV6-6 to TRBJ2-1; D remains ambiguous. V was trimmed by 2 bases and J by 3 bases, leaving 2 bases between them. The CDR3 totals 12 residues. Germline values: CDR1 MNHNY, CDR2 SVGAGI (reference sequence). CDR3 residues: CASSYRYNEQFF. CDR3 bases: TGTGCCAGCAGTTACCGCTACAATGAGCAGTTCTTC.

The rearrangement joins TRBV15 to TRBJ2-3, with D hard to call. The CDR3 is 13 residues long. Germline V CDR1 and CDR2: LNHNV, YYDKDF (reference sequence). V was cut by 0 bases and J by 4 bases, with 5 bases left in between. CDR3 coding DNA: TGTGCCACCAGCAGAGATATGGCAGATACGCAGTATTTT. Protein product: CATSRDMADTQYF.

This clonotype was observed a handful of times. The chain employs TRBV20-1 and TRBJ2-2; unclear D gene. CDR3 size: 14 residues. Germline values: CDR1 DFQATT, CDR2 SNEGSKA (reference sequence). Trimming took off 4 bases at V and 2 bases at J, with 11 bases between the two ends. The DNA of the CDR3 is TGCAGTGCTACCCCTGCAGCAAACACCGGGGAGCTGTTTTTT. Encoded protein: CSATPAANTGELFF.

This chain links TRBV6-5 with TRBJ2-7; tentative D call: TRBD1 (6 bases). CDR1 MNHEY and CDR2 SVGAGI come from the germline V gene. This CDR3 spans 13 amino acids. Trimming shortened V by 10 bases and J by 2 bases, and 15 bases separated the two germline ends. CDR3 sequence (DNA): TGTGCCACCGCATCCGGGACAACCTACGAGCAGTACTTC. Translating it yields CATASGTTYEQYF.

Only a few counts were recorded for this clonotype. The rearrangement links TRBV5-1 to TRBJ1-6; D ambiguous. This CDR3 contains 14 residues. Germline V gene sequence: CDR1 SGHRS, CDR2 YFSETQ. V dropped 1 base and J dropped 4 bases, with 6 bases sitting between them. The DNA for the CDR3 is TGCGCCAGCAGCTTGCTGAGTTATAATTCACCCCTCCACTTT. Amino acid sequence: CASSLLSYNSPLHF.

V gene TRBV27 combines with J gene TRBJ2-4; D might be TRBD1 (5 bases). The closer fit of TRBJ2-7 to the DNA end suggests the J call may be wrong. Germline assignment: CDR1 MNHEY and CDR2 SMNVEV (reference sequence). The length of the CDR3 is 14 residues. CDR3 amino acids: CASSLQGVVHEQYF. In DNA form, the CDR3 reads TGTGCCAGCAGTTTGCAGGGTGTTGTCCACGAGCAGTACTTC.

This sequence joins TRBV21-1 and TRBJ1-6. TRBV21-1 is labeled a pseudogene. CDR3 size: 15 residues. Here the CDR3 reads CASSNHNRAGSPLHF. In DNA form, the CDR3 reads TGTGCCAGCAGCAATCACAACAGAGCTGGTTCACCCCTCCACTTT.

This clonotype was detected once. The J gene is TRBJ2-3, the V gene TRBV7-9; 8 bases are a match to TRBD2. The V segment lost 2 bases and the J segment 5 bases; nucleotides outside the gene matches: 3. The CDR3 has 14 amino acids. Germline V lookup: CDR1 SEHNR, CDR2 FQNEAQ (reference sequence). In nucleotides, the CDR3 is TGTGCCAGCAGCTTAACTCTAGCGGGAGATACGCAGTATTTT. This gives the protein CASSLTLAGDTQYF.

The chain couples TRBV3-1 to TRBJ2-1; 10 bases align to TRBD2. J lost 9 bases, V lost 7 bases, and 9 bases had no gene match. Per the germline V gene, CDR1 is LGHDT and CDR2 is YNNKEL (reference sequence). The CDR3 contains 14 residues. CDR3 region: CASTRAGGPSEQFF. CDR3 bases: TGTGCCAGCACAAGAGCGGGAGGGCCTAGTGAGCAGTTCTTC.

The chain joins TRBV20-1 to TRBJ1-1; D ambiguous. This CDR3 is built from 12 residues. Trimming stripped 6 bases from V and 1 base from J, with 9 bases between. Germline CDR1 reads DFQATT; CDR2 reads SNEGSKA (reference sequence). CDR3 sequence (DNA): TGCAGTGCCCCCAACCAGAACACTGAAGCTTTCTTT. It translates to CSAPNQNTEAFF.

Notes on this clonotype: A junction end diverges from the germline sequence, so it may reflect a read error. V gene TRBV12-3 or TRBV12-4 combines with J gene TRBJ1-6; D possibly corresponds to TRBD1 (5 bases). This CDR3 contains 14 residues. CDR3 region: CASSLQGGDSPPHF. The CDR3 DNA reads as TGTGCCAGCAGTCTCCAGGGAGGCGATTCACCCCCCCACTTT.

This rearrangement joins TRBV4-1 to TRBJ2-1, with D possibly being TRBD2 (5 bases). In germline, CDR1 is MGHRA, CDR2 YSYEKL. CDR3 size: 17 residues. Trimming cost V 3 bases and J 1 base, with 16 bases left between them. The CDR3 loop reads CASSQVRRGLSYNEQFF. Written as DNA, the CDR3 is TGCGCCAGCAGCCAGGTTAGACGGGGTCTATCCTACAATGAGCAGTTCTTC.

The chain joins TRBV4-1 to TRBJ2-3; D call uncertain. Germline V lookup: CDR1 MGHRA, CDR2 YSYEKL. CDR3 size: 14 residues. The ends were cut back, 1 base at V and 4 bases at J, with 9 bases in the middle. The CDR3 region is CASSQAQTADTQYF. DNA for the CDR3: TGCGCCAGCAGCCAAGCTCAGACGGCAGATACGCAGTATTTT.

This clonotype was seen a few times. The V call is TRBV10-1, the J call TRBJ2-3; D remains ambiguous. This CDR3 comprises 13 residues. CDR1 is WNHNN, CDR2 SYGVQD, per germline (reference sequence). The ends were cut back, 3 bases at V and 4 bases at J, with 8 bases in the middle. The CDR3 protein is CASSEHGPDTQYF. CDR3 DNA: TGCGCCAGCAGTGAACACGGGCCAGATACGCAGTATTTT.

This chain joins TRBV7-9 and TRBJ2-5; weak D call: TRBD2 (5 bases). Trimming left V 11 bases short and J 2 bases short, with 15 bases between. The CDR3 runs 13 residues. Germline lookup yields CDR1 SEHNR and CDR2 FQNEAQ (reference sequence). The CDR3 coding sequence is TGTGCCTCCCTCCGGGCGGGTCAAGAGACCCAGTACTTC. Translation gives CASLRAGQETQYF.

The chain links TRBV12-3 or TRBV12-4 to TRBJ1-4; 7 positions match TRBD1. V was pared by 5 bases and J by 7 bases, with 10 bases of the junction left unmatched. CDR3 length equals 15 residues. This CDR3 reads CASSHRRDSIEKLFF. The CDR3 DNA reads as TGTGCCAGCAGTCACCGCCGGGACAGTATTGAAAAACTGTTTTTT.

The genes are TRBV7-9 and TRBJ1-6, with a tentative D call TRBD1 (5 bases). The CDR3 runs to 13 residues. Germline assignment: CDR1 SEHNR and CDR2 FQNEAQ (reference sequence). Trimming removed 5 bases at V and 8 bases at J, with 10 bases between. DNA for the CDR3: TGTGCCAGCAGCCCCTTGACAGATTCACCCCTCCACTTT. Its translation is CASSPLTDSPLHF.

In its sample, this clonotype was seen a few times. This chain joins TRBV29-1 and TRBJ1-1; D is unclear. V was pared by 4 bases and J by 2 bases, with 11 bases between. The CDR3 contains 13 residues. Germline assignment: CDR1 SQVTM and CDR2 ANQGSEA. This CDR3 is CSVAYRQNTEAFF. Here the CDR3 DNA reads TGCAGCGTTGCCTACCGACAAAACACTGAAGCTTTCTTT.